Sequencing of this T cell receptor beta chain was carried out in a study of human thymus T cells. General study points: Within thymic and blood repertoires, V and J gene usage appeared to be biased.

About this clone itself: Its antigen is currently unknown.

Donors were healthy Finnish infants having corrective surgery for congenital heart defects. Four of the eight donors gave 0.5-1 mL blood during surgery. Genomic DNA was extracted from every available blood leukocyte. The data were produced by immunoSEQ multiplex PCR, yet TCRdb's version contains in-frame clones alone and is incomplete. The table records tens of thousands of clones, 94% of them present only once. This CDR3 region has 15 residues. Trimming removed 1 base at V and 9 bases at J, with 13 bases between. Per germline, CDR1 ENHRY and CDR2 SYGVKD. The chain couples TRBV10-3 to TRBJ1-6, with D maybe TRBD1 (6 bases). This receptor was taken from a boy in the first two years of life with a congenital heart defect but otherwise immunologically healthy. Sample: blood. The CDR3 is CAISEYETGSSPLHF. In DNA, the CDR3 is TGTGCCATCAGTGAGTACGAGACAGGCAGTTCACCCCTCCACTTT.